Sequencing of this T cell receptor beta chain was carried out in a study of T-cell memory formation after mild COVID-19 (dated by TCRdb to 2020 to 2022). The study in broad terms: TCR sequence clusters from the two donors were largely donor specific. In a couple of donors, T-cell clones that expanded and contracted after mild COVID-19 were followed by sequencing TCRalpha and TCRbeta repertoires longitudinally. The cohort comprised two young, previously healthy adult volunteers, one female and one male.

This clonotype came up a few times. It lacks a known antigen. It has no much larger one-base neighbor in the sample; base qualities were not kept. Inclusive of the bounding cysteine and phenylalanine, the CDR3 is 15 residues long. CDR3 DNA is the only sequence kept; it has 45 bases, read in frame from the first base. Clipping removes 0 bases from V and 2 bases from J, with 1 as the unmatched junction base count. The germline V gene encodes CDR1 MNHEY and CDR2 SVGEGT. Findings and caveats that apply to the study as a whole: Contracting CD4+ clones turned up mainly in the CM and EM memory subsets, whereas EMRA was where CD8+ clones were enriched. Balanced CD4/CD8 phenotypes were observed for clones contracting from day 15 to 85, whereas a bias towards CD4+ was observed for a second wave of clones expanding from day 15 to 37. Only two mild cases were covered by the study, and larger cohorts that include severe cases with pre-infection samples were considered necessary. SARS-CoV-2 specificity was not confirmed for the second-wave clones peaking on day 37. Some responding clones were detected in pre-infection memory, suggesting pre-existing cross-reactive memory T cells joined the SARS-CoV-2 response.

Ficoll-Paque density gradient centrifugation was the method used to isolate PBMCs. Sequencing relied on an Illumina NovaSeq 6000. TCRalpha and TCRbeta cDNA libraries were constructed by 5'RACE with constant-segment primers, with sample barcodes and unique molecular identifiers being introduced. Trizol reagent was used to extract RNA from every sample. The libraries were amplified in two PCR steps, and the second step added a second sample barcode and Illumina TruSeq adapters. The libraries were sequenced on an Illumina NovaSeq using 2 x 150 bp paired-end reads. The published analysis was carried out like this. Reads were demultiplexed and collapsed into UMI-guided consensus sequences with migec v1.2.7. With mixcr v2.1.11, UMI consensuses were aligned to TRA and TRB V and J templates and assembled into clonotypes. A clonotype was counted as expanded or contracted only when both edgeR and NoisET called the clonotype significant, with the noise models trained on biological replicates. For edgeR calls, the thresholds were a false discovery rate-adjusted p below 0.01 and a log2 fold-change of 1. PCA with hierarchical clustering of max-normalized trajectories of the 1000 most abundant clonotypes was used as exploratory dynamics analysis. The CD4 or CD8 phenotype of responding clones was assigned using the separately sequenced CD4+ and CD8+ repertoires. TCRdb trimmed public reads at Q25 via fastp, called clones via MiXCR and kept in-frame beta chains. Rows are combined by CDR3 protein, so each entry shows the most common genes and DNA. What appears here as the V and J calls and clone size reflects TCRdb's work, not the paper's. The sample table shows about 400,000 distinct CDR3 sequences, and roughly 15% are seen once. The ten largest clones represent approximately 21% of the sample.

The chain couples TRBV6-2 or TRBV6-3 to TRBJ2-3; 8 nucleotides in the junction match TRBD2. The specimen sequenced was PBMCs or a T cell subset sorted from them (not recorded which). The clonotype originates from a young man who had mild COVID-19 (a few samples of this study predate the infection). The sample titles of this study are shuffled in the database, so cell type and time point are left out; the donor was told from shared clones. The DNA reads TGTGCCAGCAGTTACTCTAGCGGGAACACAGATACGCAGTATTTT. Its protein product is CASSYSSGNTDTQYF.